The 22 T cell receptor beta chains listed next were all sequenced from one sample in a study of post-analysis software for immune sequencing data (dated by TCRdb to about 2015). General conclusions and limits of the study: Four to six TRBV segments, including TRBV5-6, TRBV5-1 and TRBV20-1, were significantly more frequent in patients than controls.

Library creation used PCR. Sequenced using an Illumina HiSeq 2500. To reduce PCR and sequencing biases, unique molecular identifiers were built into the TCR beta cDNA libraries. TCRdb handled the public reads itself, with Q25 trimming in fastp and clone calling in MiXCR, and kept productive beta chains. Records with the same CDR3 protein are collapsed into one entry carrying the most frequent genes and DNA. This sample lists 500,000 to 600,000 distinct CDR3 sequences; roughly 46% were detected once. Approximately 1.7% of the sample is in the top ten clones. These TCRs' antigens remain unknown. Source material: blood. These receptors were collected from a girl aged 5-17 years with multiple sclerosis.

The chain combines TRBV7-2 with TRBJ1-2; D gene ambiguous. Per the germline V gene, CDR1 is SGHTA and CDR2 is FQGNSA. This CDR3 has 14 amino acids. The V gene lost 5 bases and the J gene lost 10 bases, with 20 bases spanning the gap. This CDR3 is CASSLPIFPVSYTF. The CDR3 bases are TGTGCCAGCAGCCTCCCAATCTTCCCCGTATCCTACACCTTC. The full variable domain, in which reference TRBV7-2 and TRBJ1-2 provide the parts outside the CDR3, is GAGVSQSPSNKVTEKGKDVELRCDPISGHTALYWYRQSLGQGLEFLIYFQGNSAPDKSGLPSDRFSAERTGGSVSTLTIQRTQQEDSAVYLCASSLPIFPVSYTFGSGTRLTVV.

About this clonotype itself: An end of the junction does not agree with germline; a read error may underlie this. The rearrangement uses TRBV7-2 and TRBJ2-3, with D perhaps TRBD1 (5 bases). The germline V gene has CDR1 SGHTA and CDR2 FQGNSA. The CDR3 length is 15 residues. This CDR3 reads CARSLVGRDTDTQYF. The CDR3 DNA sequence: TGTGCCAGAAGCTTAGTCGGCAGGGACACAGATACGCAGTATTTT.

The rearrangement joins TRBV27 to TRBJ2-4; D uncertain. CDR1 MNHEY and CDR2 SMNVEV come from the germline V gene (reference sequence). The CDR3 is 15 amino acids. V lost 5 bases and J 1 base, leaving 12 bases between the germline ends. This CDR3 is CASSPSPGAKNIQYF. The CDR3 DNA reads TGTGCCAGCAGTCCCTCACCGGGCGCCAAAAACATTCAGTACTTC.

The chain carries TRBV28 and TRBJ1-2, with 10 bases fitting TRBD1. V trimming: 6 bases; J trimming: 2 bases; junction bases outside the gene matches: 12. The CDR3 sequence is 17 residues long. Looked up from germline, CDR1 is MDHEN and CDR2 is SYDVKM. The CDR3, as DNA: TGTGCCAGCAGCCGGAGACAGGGGGCTATCGGAAACTATGGCTACACCTTC. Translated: CASSRRQGAIGNYGYTF.

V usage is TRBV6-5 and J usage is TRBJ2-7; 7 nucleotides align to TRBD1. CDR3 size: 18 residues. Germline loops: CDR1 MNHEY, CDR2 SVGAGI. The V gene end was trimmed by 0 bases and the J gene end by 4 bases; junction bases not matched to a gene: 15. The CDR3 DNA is TGTGCCAGCAGTTACTCTCGCCCAGGGGGTTTAGTATATTACGAGCAGTACTTC. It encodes CASSYSRPGGLVYYEQYF.

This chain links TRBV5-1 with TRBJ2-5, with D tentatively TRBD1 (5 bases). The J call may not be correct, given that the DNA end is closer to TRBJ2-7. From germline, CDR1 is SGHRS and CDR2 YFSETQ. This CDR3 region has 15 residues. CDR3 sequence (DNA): TGCGCCAGCAGCTTGGCCGGGCAGGGCCACTACGAGCAGTACTTC. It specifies CASSLAGQGHYEQYF.

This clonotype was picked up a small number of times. This CDR3 is CASRALGGLDGYTF. In DNA form, the CDR3 reads TGTGCCAGCAGGGCTCTAGGGGGGCTCGATGGCTACACCTTC. The gene calls are TRBV12-3 or TRBV12-4 and TRBJ1-2, with D possibly TRBD1 on 6 matching bases. CDR3 length: 14 residues. Trimming removed 6 bases at V and 6 bases at J, with 17 bases between.

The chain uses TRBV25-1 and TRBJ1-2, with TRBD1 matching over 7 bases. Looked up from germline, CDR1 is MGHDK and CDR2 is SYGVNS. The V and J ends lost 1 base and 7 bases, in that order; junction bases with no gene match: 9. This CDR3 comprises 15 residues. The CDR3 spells CASSESLGQGGGYTF. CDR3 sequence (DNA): TGTGCCAGCAGTGAATCTCTGGGGCAGGGGGGTGGCTACACCTTC.

The CDR3 DNA sequence: TGCAGCGTATCCACAGGGGGTGGCACTGAAGCTTTCTTT. It codes for CSVSTGGGTEAFF. V is TRBV29-1 and J is TRBJ1-1; 8 positions agree with TRBD1. The CDR3 sequence is 13 residues long. The V gene's germline CDR1 is SQVTM and CDR2 ANQGSEA. V lost 6 bases and J lost 4; bases outside the gene matches: 7.

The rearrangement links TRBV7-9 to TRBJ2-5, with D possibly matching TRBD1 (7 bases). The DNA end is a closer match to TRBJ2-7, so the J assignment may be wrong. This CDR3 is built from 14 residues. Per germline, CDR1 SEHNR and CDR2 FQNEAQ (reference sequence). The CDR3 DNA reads TGTGCCAGCAGCTCCGACAGGGAGGCCTACGAGCAGTACTTC. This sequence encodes CASSSDREAYEQYF.

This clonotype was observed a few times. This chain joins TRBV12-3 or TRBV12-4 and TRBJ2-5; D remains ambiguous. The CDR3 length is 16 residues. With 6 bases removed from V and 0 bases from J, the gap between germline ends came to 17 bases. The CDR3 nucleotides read TGTGCCAGCAGCCAGATGGATCAATGGGACCAAGAGACCCAGTACTTC. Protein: CASSQMDQWDQETQYF.

The DNA of the CDR3 is TGTGCCAGCAGCAAACTCGACGGGGCCGTCCAAGAGACCCAGTACTTC. The encoded protein is CASSKLDGAVQETQYF. The chain couples TRBV13 to TRBJ2-5; D possibly uses TRBD1 or TRBD2 (5 bases each). Trimming removed 5 bases at V and 1 base at J, with 17 bases between. The CDR3 runs 16 residues. Per the germline V gene, CDR1 is PRHDT and CDR2 is FYEKMQ (reference sequence). Looking up the rest from reference TRBV13 and TRBJ2-5 gives the full variable domain: AAGVIQSPRHLIKEKRETATLKCYPIPRHDTVYWYQQGPGQDPQFLISFYEKMQSDKGSIPDRFSAQQFSDYHSELNMSSLELGDSALYFCASSKLDGAVQETQYFGPGTRLLVL.

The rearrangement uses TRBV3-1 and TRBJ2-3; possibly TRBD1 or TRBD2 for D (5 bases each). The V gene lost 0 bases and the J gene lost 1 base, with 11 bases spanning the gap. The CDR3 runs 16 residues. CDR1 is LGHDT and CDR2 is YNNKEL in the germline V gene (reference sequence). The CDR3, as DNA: TGTGCCAGCAGCCAAGATTTGGGGGACCGCACAGATACGCAGTATTTT. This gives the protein CASSQDLGDRTDTQYF.

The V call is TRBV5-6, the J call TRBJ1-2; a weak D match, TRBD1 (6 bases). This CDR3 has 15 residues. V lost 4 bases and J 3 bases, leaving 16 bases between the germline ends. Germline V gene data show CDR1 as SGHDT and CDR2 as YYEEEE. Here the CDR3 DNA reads TGTGCCAGCAGCCGACAGGCCCTTTCCTACTATGGCTACACCTTC. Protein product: CASSRQALSYYGYTF.

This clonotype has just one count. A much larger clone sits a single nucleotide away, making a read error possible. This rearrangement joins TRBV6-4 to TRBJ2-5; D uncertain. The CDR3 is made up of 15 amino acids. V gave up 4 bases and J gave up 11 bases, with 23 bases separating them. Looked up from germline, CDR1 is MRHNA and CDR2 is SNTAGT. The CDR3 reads CASSGPELRYNEQYF. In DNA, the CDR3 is TGTGCCAGCAGTGGACCCGAACTTCGATACAATGAGCAGTACTTC.

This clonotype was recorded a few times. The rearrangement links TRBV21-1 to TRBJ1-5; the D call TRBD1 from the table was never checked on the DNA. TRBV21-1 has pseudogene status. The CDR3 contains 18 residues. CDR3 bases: TGTGCCAGCAGCCCAGGTACCTCAGGACAGGGGGAGGATCAGCCCCAGCATTTT. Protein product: CASSPGTSGQGEDQPQHF.

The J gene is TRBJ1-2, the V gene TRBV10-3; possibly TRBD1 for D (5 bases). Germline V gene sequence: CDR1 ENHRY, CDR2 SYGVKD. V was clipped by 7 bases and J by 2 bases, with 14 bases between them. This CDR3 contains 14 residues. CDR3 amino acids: CAITRGGANYGYTF. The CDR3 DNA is TGTGCCATCACCCGGGGGGGTGCCAACTATGGCTACACCTTC.

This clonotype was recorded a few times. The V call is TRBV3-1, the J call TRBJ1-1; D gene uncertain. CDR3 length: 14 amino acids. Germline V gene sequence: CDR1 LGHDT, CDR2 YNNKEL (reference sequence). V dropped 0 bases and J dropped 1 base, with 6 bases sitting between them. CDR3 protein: CASSQDTGNTEAFF. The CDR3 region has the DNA TGTGCCAGCAGCCAAGACACGGGGAACACTGAAGCTTTCTTT.

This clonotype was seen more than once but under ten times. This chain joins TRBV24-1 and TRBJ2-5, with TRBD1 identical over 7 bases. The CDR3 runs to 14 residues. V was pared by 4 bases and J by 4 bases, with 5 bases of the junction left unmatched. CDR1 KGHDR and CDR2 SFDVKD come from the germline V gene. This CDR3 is CATSDRGILETQYF. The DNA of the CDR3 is TGTGCCACCAGTGACAGGGGGATTTTAGAGACCCAGTACTTC.

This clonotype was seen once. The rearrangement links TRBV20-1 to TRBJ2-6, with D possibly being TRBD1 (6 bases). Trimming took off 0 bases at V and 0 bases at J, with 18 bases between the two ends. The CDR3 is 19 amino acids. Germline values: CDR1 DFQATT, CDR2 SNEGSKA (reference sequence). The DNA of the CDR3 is TGCAGTGCTAGAGAGCCTACAGGGTCCCCCACCTCTGGGGCCAACGTCCTGACTTTC. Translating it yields CSAREPTGSPTSGANVLTF.

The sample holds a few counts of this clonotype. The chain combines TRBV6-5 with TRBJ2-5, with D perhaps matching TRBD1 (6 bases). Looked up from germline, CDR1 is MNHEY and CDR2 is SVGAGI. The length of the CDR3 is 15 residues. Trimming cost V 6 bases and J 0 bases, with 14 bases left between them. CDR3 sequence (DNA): TGTGCCAGCAGGTCCACAGGGATGTACCAAGAGACCCAGTACTTC. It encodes CASRSTGMYQETQYF.

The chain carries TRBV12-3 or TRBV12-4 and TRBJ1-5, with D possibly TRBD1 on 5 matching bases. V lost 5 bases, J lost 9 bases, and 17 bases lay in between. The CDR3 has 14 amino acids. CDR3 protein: CASSPRDGGGPQHF. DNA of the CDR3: TGTGCCAGCAGTCCCCGGGACGGCGGTGGGCCCCAGCATTTT.